This entry lists 5 T cell receptor beta chains sequenced from one sample in a study of CD8 T cells in ankylosing spondylitis. No antigens are known for them. TCRdb re-analysed the 5' RACE reads in MiXCR, keeping a single row per CDR3 protein. This sample has about 800,000 distinct CDR3 sequences, with approximately 12% found just once. Study-level findings and limits: Characteristic, it appeared, of ankylosing spondylitis blood was a TCR beta motif of about eight highly homologous variants.

The sequenced sample consisted of blood, either unsorted or a sorted T cell fraction (not recorded which). The receptors come from a male donor with ankylosing spondylitis.

V and J are TRBV11-2 and TRBJ2-6; 9 bases fit TRBD1. Looked up from germline, CDR1 is SGHAT and CDR2 is FQNNGV. The CDR3 sequence is 17 residues long. V lost 5 bases and J lost 2; bases outside the gene matches: 7. CDR3 nucleotide sequence: TGTGCCAGCAGCGCCTGGGACAGGGCAGCTGGGGCCAACGTCCTGACTTTC. It translates to CASSAWDRAAGANVLTF.

The rearrangement uses TRBV7-2 and TRBJ2-7; 9 nucleotides align to TRBD1. This CDR3 spans 15 amino acids. The J segment lost 2 bases and the V segment lost 4 bases, leaving 6 bases of the junction unmatched. CDR1 is SGHTA, CDR2 FQGNSA, per germline. CDR3 sequence (DNA): TGTGCCAGCAGCTCAAACAGGGGGCTCACCTACGAGCAGTACTTC. This encodes CASSSNRGLTYEQYF.

This clonotype came up a few times. The rearrangement joins TRBV11-3 to TRBJ1-6; possible D gene TRBD1, 5 bases. The V end lost 1 base, the J end lost 9 bases, and 7 bases lay between the germline ends. Germline loops: CDR1 SGHNT, CDR2 YENEEA. The CDR3 sequence is 13 residues long. The CDR3 reads CASSLGGASPLHF. The CDR3 DNA reads TGTGCCAGCAGCTTAGGCGGGGCTTCACCCCTCCACTTT.

This chain connects TRBV20-1 to TRBJ1-1; 7 nucleotides match TRBD1. CDR1 and CDR2 from the germline V gene are DFQATT and SNEGSKA (reference sequence). With V trimmed by 0 bases and J by 0 bases, 4 bases remained unmatched. This CDR3 contains 15 residues. In DNA, the CDR3 is TGCAGTGCTAGAGAGTGGGGGACAGTGAACACTGAAGCTTTCTTT. It encodes CSAREWGTVNTEAFF.

This clonotype appeared many times. A junction end diverges from the germline sequence, so it may reflect a read error. CDR3: CASSLQGPNTEAFF. CDR3 nucleotide sequence: TGTGCCAGCAGCTTACAGGGCCCGAACACTGAAGCTTTCTTT. This chain links TRBV5-1 with TRBJ1-1; D perhaps matches TRBD1 (6 bases). This CDR3 is 14 amino acids long. Germline assignment: CDR1 SGHRS and CDR2 YFSETQ.